This T cell receptor (beta chain) originates from a study of cytomegalovirus exposure and HLA in healthy donors (dated by TCRdb to 2015 to 2018). For the wider study: An earlier analysis of roughly 610 of the donors reported over 250 Gb of sequence data and roughly 120 million unique TCR beta sequences obtained from about 179 million T cells. Approximately 310 gigabases of sequencing data and approximately 85 million unique TCR sequences were included in an early release covering around 650 HLA-typed donors. A separate validation cohort of roughly 130 different subjects was used in addition to the 666-subject first cohort. A later genetic analysis took genome-wide SNP genotypes for about three fifths of the roughly 700 donors and used that subset as a discovery cohort. Every repertoire in the discovery cohort had been generated on one and the same sequencing platform. Class I and class II HLA loci were covered by the typing at four-digit resolution. An earlier analysis of around 540 of the donors applied high-throughput TCR beta sequencing to assess whether each TCR beta V gene segment acted as functional or pseudogenic. High-throughput TCR immunosequencing, statistical association of individual TCRs with disease status, and machine learning were combined to predict cytomegalovirus infection status. Donor age, sex, ethnicity and CMV serostatus were collected together with the repertoire data. The study used immunosequencing to profile the T cell repertoires of under 700 subjects and linked those repertoires to cytomegalovirus serostatus. The number of typed donors differed by locus: roughly 629-640 for A, B, C, DRB1 and DQB1; some 500 for DQA1; over 600 for DPA1; and around 470 for DPB1. Among the roughly 400 genotyped donors, 81% belonged to the genetic ancestry cluster associated with self-reported Caucasian donors. Roughly 5 DR-DQ haplotypes were handled as single units for association and clustering, since linkage in the cohort was strong. Among about 360 genotyped donors of the cohort, an average of approximately 250,000 unique TCR beta nucleotide sequences were sequenced per donor, around a sixth of them non-productive. In a later analysis, previously published TCR beta repertoires from several hundred donors were re-analyzed and high-resolution HLA genotyping was added so that TCR occurrence patterns could be studied. The study aimed to test whether signatures of past pathogen exposure could be identified by cataloging public T cell receptors. In the later analysis, no new phenotypic data were used to find candidate immune exposures; instead, reliance was placed on TCR beta sequences and their occurrence across donors.

The receptor library was made with the immunoSEQ multiplex PCR assay. For the multiplex PCR, a mixture combining 60 forward primers for TCR Vbeta segments and 13 reverse primers for TCR Jbeta segments was used. A multiplex PCR assay on genomic DNA amplified the CDR3 region of rearranged TCR beta genes. The Illumina HiSeq System was used to sequence the amplified TCR beta libraries as 87-base-pair reads. Per the source publication's procedure: A later analysis tallied 75 million to 85 million unique TCR beta chains across the 666 repertoires, and approximately 9.9 million of those chains were shared by two or more donors. To remove PCR and sequencing errors, raw reads were error-corrected and collapsed into unique sequences using a nearest-neighbor algorithm that merged closely related sequences. Alignment of CDR3 sequences to IMGT reference sequences was used to assign V, D and J gene segments. For a sequence to be retained, a match of at least six nucleotides to both a V gene segment and a J gene segment was required. A rearrangement was called productive if the CDR3 had no stop codons and remained in frame with V and J, and every other rearrangement was called non-productive. Following IMGT convention, CDR3 was defined as the stretch from the second conserved V-encoded cysteine up to the conserved J-encoded phenylalanine. The earlier analysis of roughly 590 of the donors excluded any sequence lacking an unambiguous match to a single V gene segment. An earlier analysis of 500 to 700 of the donors classified V segments as functional when productive rearrangements were above 56.7% and as segregating when the standard deviation between donors was above 5%. To diagnose cytomegalovirus status from the catalog of TCR beta chain sequences, a statistical classification framework was built. V and J gene assignment, in a later analysis, came from comparing TCR nucleotide sequences with IMGT/GENE-DB human TR gene sequences. Using the TCRdist pipeline, a later analysis assigned CDR3 sequences along with most-parsimonious VDJ recombination scenarios. In a later analysis, every TCR beta chain was defined by the combination of its CDR3 amino acid sequence and its V-gene family, and reads without a unique V-gene family were dropped. To address suspected cross-contamination and a sequencing artifact, a later analysis removed roughly 580 highly shared, low-generation-probability nucleotide sequences. For each public chain, a later analysis derived a clonal expansion index from normalized ranks of inferred template counts within each repertoire. In a later analysis, generation probabilities were computed using a VDJ recombination model fitted to out-of-frame rearrangements, and the results were checked against IGoR. Hypergeometric tests were used in a later analysis to score TCR-TCR, TCR-HLA and TCR-CMV co-occurrence, with a repertoire-size bias correction applied to the TCR pairs. In a later analysis, false discovery rates were estimated by permuting HLA or CMV assignments 20 times. A later analysis grouped co-occurring TCRs with DBSCAN, adding TCRdist sequence similarity when clustering within HLA-allele-positive subsets. Co-occurrence clustering excluded repertoires with fewer than 30,000 or more than 120,000 public chains, plus five with anomalous nucleotide sharing. TCRdb mirrors the immuneACCESS table, restricted to in-frame sequences. Some clones are absent from its copies; in checked studies, under half trace to an unresolved V gene, and the reason for the others is unknown. That table gives V, J and clone size, and the DNA gave D and trimming. For this sample there are roughly 160,000 clones; 73% appear just once. The ten largest clones represent under 7% of the sample.

Study-wide findings and limitations: The only immune exposure information available for the cohort was CMV serostatus. A later analysis associated about 17,000 TCR beta sequences with specific HLA alleles at a false discovery rate of 0.05. According to a later analysis, most CMV-associated TCR beta chains appeared to be HLA-restricted, and the HLA associations seemed to be driven largely by CMV exposure. Because HLA typing was unavailable for some donors at each locus, only the typed subset was used in association tests. This cohort had only TCR beta chains sequenced, and the lack of alpha or paired-chain data limited which features could be detected. When HLA alleles, especially DR and DQ, strongly co-occurred, attributing TCR associations to individual alleles was difficult. A few of the identified cytomegalovirus-associated TCR beta chains were confirmed in vitro to be specific for cytomegalovirus antigens. In an earlier analysis of 500 to 650 of the donors, most TCR beta V segments appeared in productive rearrangements about 87% or about 30% of the time, broadly matching IMGT annotations. About 17 rarely observed V segments, including chromosome 9 orphons, were excluded from the earlier analysis of just under 600 of the donors because counts were too low. The authors suggested that the approach could potentially be extended to other disease states and immunological phenotypes. In a later analysis, several top co-occurrence clusters were reported to appear linked to parvovirus B19, influenza, CMV and Epstein-Barr virus. A further reported finding was that TCR beta sequences accurately predicted the HLA-A and HLA-B alleles for most subjects in the first cohort. In a later analysis, the rate of TCR association differed among HLA loci, with DRB1 alleles having the most associated TCRs and HLA-C alleles having the fewest. Correlated functional status among segregating V segments might be attributable to linkage disequilibrium, but an unknown experimental factor could not be ruled out. In the study, some 160 TCR beta chains were listed as associated with cytomegalovirus. Most TCR sequences were seen in very few donors, while some public TCRs were found in many individuals. Because the 87-base-pair reads could not distinguish some IMGT-functional V segments, including TRBV6-2 and TRBV6-3, those segments were excluded. V-gene and J-gene trimming of TCR beta chains was associated with a missense DCLRE1C variant in a later genetic analysis, and the association was replicated in an independent cohort. Cytomegalovirus status was reported to be diagnosed by the classifier with high specificity and sensitivity in both the original and validation cohorts. The sequencing pipeline was judged likely to have produced a cluster of highly shared sequence variants as a technical artifact. A later analysis found that HLA-associated TCR beta chains were more clonally expanded and had lower generation probabilities than equally common non-associated chains. A later genetic analysis reported fewer N-insertions in productive TCRs among donors in an Asian-associated ancestry cluster than the 666-donor mean. The presence/absence analyses assumed that sequencing depth was roughly uniform across donors, and that assumption may not be true.

The cohort consisted of 650 to 700 healthy bone marrow donors. At the time of sampling, every cohort member was nominally healthy, though immune exposures that went unrecorded were likely present. The donor tested CMV seropositive, placing the donor among the 289 seropositive members of the cohort. A peripheral blood sample was collected from each donor, and TCR beta sequencing was performed on peripheral blood mononuclear cells. Genomic DNA was extracted from the blood cell samples with the Qiagen DNeasy Blood Extraction Kit. The CDR3 starts with the cysteine, ends with the phenylalanine, and has 14 residues. Only the CDR3 DNA is retained, 42 bases long and in frame from the first base. Via the germline V gene (reference sequence), CDR1 is LNHDA and CDR2 SQIVND. As regards this clone: Its target antigen remains unknown. No much larger clone exists at a distance of one base, and base qualities are not known.

The rearrangement combines TRBV19 with TRBJ2-5, with no confident D gene call. The end of the DNA fits TRBJ2-7 better, so the J call may be wrong. The source of this sequence is a woman between 18 and 29 years old in good health and CMV-seropositive. The sequenced sample was PBMCs. The CDR3 is CASSIWAGPYEQYF. The sequenced DNA: TGTGCCAGTAGTATTTGGGCAGGCCCCTACGAGCAGTACTTC.